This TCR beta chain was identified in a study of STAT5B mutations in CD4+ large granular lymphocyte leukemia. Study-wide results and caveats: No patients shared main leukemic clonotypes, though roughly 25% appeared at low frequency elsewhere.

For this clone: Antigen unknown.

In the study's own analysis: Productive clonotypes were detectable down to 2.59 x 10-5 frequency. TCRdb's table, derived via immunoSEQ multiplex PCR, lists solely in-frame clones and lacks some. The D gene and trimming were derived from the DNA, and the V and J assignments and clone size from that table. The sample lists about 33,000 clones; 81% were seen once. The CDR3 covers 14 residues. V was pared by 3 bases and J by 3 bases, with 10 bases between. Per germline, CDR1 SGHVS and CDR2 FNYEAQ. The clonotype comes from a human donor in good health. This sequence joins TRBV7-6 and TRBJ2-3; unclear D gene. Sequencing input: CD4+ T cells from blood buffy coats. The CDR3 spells CASSFTEATDTQYF. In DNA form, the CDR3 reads TGTGCCAGCAGCTTCACGGAAGCGACAGATACGCAGTATTTT.